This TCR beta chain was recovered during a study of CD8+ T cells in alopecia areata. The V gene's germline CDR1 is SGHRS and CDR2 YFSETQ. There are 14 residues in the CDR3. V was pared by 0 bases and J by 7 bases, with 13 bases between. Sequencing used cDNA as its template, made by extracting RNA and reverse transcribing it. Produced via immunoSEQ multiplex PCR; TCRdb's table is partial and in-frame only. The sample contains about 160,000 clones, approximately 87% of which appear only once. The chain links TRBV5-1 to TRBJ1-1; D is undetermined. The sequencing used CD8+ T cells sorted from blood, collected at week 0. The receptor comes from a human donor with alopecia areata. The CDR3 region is CASSLDAGGFEAFF. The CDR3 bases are TGCGCCAGCAGCTTGGATGCTGGTGGGTTTGAAGCTTTCTTT.